One sample yielded the 30 T cell receptor beta chains listed below, sequenced in a study of tissue T cells after allogeneic stem cell transplantation. Profiled with immunoSEQ multiplex PCR; TCRdb holds only in-frame clones, not every one. The sample lists around 51,000 clones, approximately 70% occurring once. What was sequenced was sorted cells pooled from one or two spleens. The receptors derive from a pool of C57BL/6 mice in good health.

Note on this clone: Here the gene names and germline are mouse. The CDR3 extends 1 residue past the end of the read, so its final part is completed from the germline J gene. The genes are TRBV19 and TRBJ2-7; 8 nucleotides line up with TRBD2. The CDR3 extends over 15 amino acids. The V segment lost 3 bases and the J segment 4 bases; nucleotides outside the gene matches: 9. Germline values: CDR1 FNHDT, CDR2 SITEND (reference sequence). Incomplete CDR3 DNA: TGTGCCAGCAGTACCGGACTGGGAGTGGAGTATGAACAGTAC. Encoded protein: CASSTGLGVEYEQY. The entire CDR3 is CASSTGLGVEYEQYF.

Note on this clone: Germline and genes here are mouse. The read is 1 residue too short to cover the CDR3 end, so that end is filled in from the germline J gene. V is TRBV3 and J is TRBJ1-2; TRBD1 is a possible D gene (5 bases). Trimming took off 2 bases at V and 0 bases at J, with 7 bases between the two ends. This CDR3 comprises 14 residues. Germline V CDR1 and CDR2: SNHLY, FYNGKV (reference sequence). The CDR3 reads CASSLQGSNSDYTF. The sequenced part of the CDR3 DNA is TGTGCCAGCAGCTTACAGGGATCAAACTCCGACTACACC.

For this clone: Genes here carry mouse names. The read terminates 1 residue before the CDR3 end, so the remaining end is supplied by the germline J gene. V gene TRBV13-1 combines with J gene TRBJ2-4; D is uncertain. Germline-derived CDR1 and CDR2 are NSHNY and SYGAGN. V lost 2 bases, J lost 0 bases, and 7 bases lay in between. This CDR3 region has 14 residues. The CDR3 loop reads CASSEQSSQNTLYF. Partial CDR3 DNA: TGTGCCAGCAGTGAACAGTCTAGTCAAAACACCTTGTAC.

With respect to this clone: Gene names refer to mouse genes. The sequence runs out 1 residue before the end of the CDR3; the remainder is reconstructed from the germline J gene. This sequence joins TRBV31 and TRBJ2-4; TRBD1 agrees at 12 bases. Germline V lookup: CDR1 GKSSPN, CDR2 SITVG. The CDR3 loop spans 15 amino acids. V dropped 0 bases and J dropped 4; count of bases not matched to a gene: 2. CDR3 loop: CAWSLGTGGENTLYF. Partial CDR3 DNA: TGTGCCTGGAGTCTCGGGACAGGGGGCGAAAACACCTTGTAC.

In regard to this clone: Germline and genes: mouse. The missing CDR3 end, 1 residue past where the read stops, is filled in from the germline J gene. V gene TRBV16 combines with J gene TRBJ1-1; D may be TRBD1 (6 bases). CDR3 length: 13 residues. The germline gives CDR1 SGHSA, CDR2 FRNQAP. V dropped 3 bases and J dropped 5 bases, with 10 bases sitting between them. The CDR3 DNA, read in part, is TGTGCAAGCAGCTTGGGGGGGCTGACAGAAGTCTTC. Protein product: CASSLGGLTEVF. Given in full, the CDR3 is CASSLGGLTEVFF.

This clone was detected only a few times. Gene names refer to mouse genes. The read ends 1 residue early relative to the CDR3; the germline J gene fills the gap. The chain recombines TRBV13-2 with TRBJ2-7; D gene ambiguous. The CDR3 has 14 amino acids. V dropped 0 bases and J dropped 0 bases, with 7 bases sitting between them. Germline CDR1 is NNHNN and CDR2 is SYGAGS (reference sequence). The CDR3 spells CASGDAAVSYEQYF. The sequenced part of the CDR3 DNA is TGTGCCAGCGGTGATGCGGCGGTCTCCTATGAACAGTAC.

With respect to this clone: The gene symbols are mouse symbols. The read gets to within 1 residue of the CDR3 end, and the germline J gene fills in the rest. This chain links TRBV19 with TRBJ1-2, with no clear D. Per the germline V gene, CDR1 is FNHDT and CDR2 is SITEND (reference sequence). This CDR3 has 14 residues. The V gene lost 2 bases and the J gene lost 0 bases, with 8 bases spanning the gap. The CDR3 region is CASSMGIANSDYTF. The sequenced CDR3 bases are TGTGCCAGCAGTATGGGCATTGCAAACTCCGACTACACC.

As for this clone: Mouse germline and gene names are used. The read gets to within 1 residue of the CDR3 end, and the germline J gene fills in the rest. The chain uses TRBV16 and TRBJ2-1, with 10 bases that match TRBD1. CDR1 SGHSA and CDR2 FRNQAP come from the germline V gene. CDR3 length equals 12 residues. Unmatched junction bases numbered 2, after V lost 5 bases and J lost 10 bases. Incomplete CDR3 DNA: TGTGCAAGCAGCAGGGGACAGGGGGAGCAGTTC. Translating gives CASSRGQGEQF. In full, the CDR3 reads CASSRGQGEQFF. Complete variable domain (other parts from reference TRBV16 and TRBJ2-1): NAGVIQTPRHKVTGKGQEATLWCEPISGHSAVFWYRQTIVQGLEFLTYFRNQAPIDDSGMPKERFSAQMPNQSHSTLKIQSTQPQDSAVYLCASSRGQGEQFFGPGTRLTVL.

This clone was seen a single time. Gene names refer to mouse genes. The CDR3 is cut off 1 residue early in the read; its end comes from the germline J gene. Other DNA sequences in this sample translate to the same CDR3. This chain links TRBV29 with TRBJ2-4; D might be TRBD1 or TRBD2, each matching 5 bases. Germline V gene lookup returns CDR1 MSHET and CDR2 SYDVDS. V shed 4 bases and J shed 2 bases, with 7 bases lying between them. CDR3 size: 13 residues. CDR3: CASSSGTQNTLYF. Partial CDR3 DNA: TGTGCTAGCAGTTCTGGGACTCAAAACACCTTGTAC.

This clone was found a few times. Gene names denote mouse genes. The CDR3 end is not reached by the read, which stops 1 residue before it; the germline J gene fills it in. The chain is built from TRBV13-1 and TRBJ2-7, with D maybe TRBD2 (7 bases). Germline lookup yields CDR1 NSHNY and CDR2 SYGAGN. Trimming removed 2 bases at V and 0 bases at J, with 9 bases between. The CDR3 loop spans 14 amino acids. The sequenced CDR3 bases are TGTGCCAGCAGTGACTGGGGGCACTCCTATGAACAGTAC. It yields the protein CASSDWGHSYEQY. The full CDR3 is CASSDWGHSYEQYF.

As regards this clone: Here the gene names and germline are mouse. The read ends 1 residue shy of where the CDR3 ends; the end is completed using the germline J gene. The V call is TRBV14, the J call TRBJ1-1, with 10 positions matching TRBD1. CDR1 is SGHDT, CDR2 FRDEAV, per germline. J gave up 6 bases and V 5 bases, and 1 base lay outside the gene matches. The CDR3 consists of 12 residues. CDR3 bases read: TGTGCCAGCAGGACAGGGGGCGCAGAAGTCTTC. Translating gives CASRTGGAEVF. From start to end, the CDR3 is CASRTGGAEVFF. Full variable domain (outside the CDR3, taken from reference TRBV14 and TRBJ1-1): EAGVTQSPRYAVLQEGQAVSFWCDPISGHDTLYWYQQPRDQGPQLLVYFRDEAVIDNSQLPSDRFSAVRPKGTNSTLKIQSAKQGDTATYLCASRTGGAEVFFGKGTRLTVV.

A note on this clone: Mouse gene names apply. Read data end 1 residue before the CDR3 end; the end is taken from the germline J gene. The gene calls are TRBV1 and TRBJ1-2; perhaps TRBD1 as D (6 bases). CDR1 NSQYPW and CDR2 LRSPGD come from the germline V gene (reference sequence). This CDR3 spans 14 amino acids. V was shortened by 0 bases and J by 3 bases, with 8 bases between the two germline ends. CDR3 DNA, as far as it was read: TGCACCTGCAGTGCAGATGGGGGGCACTCCGACTACACC. As protein: CTCSADGGHSDYT. The entire CDR3 protein reads CTCSADGGHSDYTF.

This clone has a handful of counts. Gene names are mouse gene names. The CDR3 end is not reached by the read, which stops 1 residue before it; the germline J gene fills it in. The rearrangement joins TRBV31 to TRBJ2-7; 9 bases line up with TRBD2. Trimming removed 5 bases from V and 0 bases from J; junction bases left unmatched: 5. CDR1 and CDR2 from the germline V gene are GKSSPN and SITVG. This CDR3 comprises 14 residues. The CDR3 reads CAWALGGSSYEQYF. CDR3 DNA (partial): TGTGCCTGGGCTCTGGGGGGGAGCTCCTATGAACAGTAC. Complete variable domain (other parts from reference TRBV31 and TRBJ2-7): AQTIHQWPVAEIKAVGSPLSLGCTIKGKSSPNLYWYWQATGGTLQQLFYSITVGQVESVVQLNLSASRPKDDQFILSTEKLLLSHSGFYLCAWALGGSSYEQYFGPGTRLTVL.

As concerns this clone: The gene names given are mouse names. The read falls 1 residue short of the CDR3 end, and the missing part is taken from the germline J gene. The V call is TRBV13-3, the J call TRBJ2-5; a weak D match, TRBD1 (5 bases). CDR1 NNHDY and CDR2 SYVADS come from the germline V gene. The CDR3 consists of 14 residues. V was trimmed by 2 bases and J by 0 bases, leaving 7 bases between them. The CDR3 sequence is CASSDRVNQDTQYF. The sequenced part of the CDR3 DNA is TGTGCCAGCAGTGACAGGGTTAACCAAGACACCCAGTAC.

A remark on this clone: Gene and germline names: mouse. The read ends 1 residue early relative to the CDR3; the germline J gene fills the gap. The chain combines TRBV3 with TRBJ1-2, with D tentatively TRBD1 (6 bases). CDR1 SNHLY and CDR2 FYNGKV come from the germline V gene (reference sequence). The CDR3 runs to 13 residues. V was trimmed by 1 base and J by 4 bases, leaving 7 bases between them. Partial CDR3 DNA: TGTGCCAGCAGCTTAGAAGGGGGCTCCGACTACACC. It is translated as CASSLEGGSDYT. The CDR3 reads in full as CASSLEGGSDYTF.

This clone was detected only a few times. Any gene name here is a mouse gene name. The CDR3 extends 1 residue past the end of the read, so its final part is completed from the germline J gene. The V and J genes are TRBV19 and TRBJ1-2; 7 bases map to TRBD1. The CDR3 has 14 amino acids. CDR1 and CDR2 from the germline V gene are FNHDT and SITEND (reference sequence). V dropped 2 bases and J dropped 0; count of bases not matched to a gene: 1. The CDR3 DNA, read in part, is TGTGCCAGCAGTATGGGGACAGCAAACTCCGACTACACC. Its translation is CASSMGTANSDYT. The whole CDR3 sequence reads CASSMGTANSDYTF.

A remark on this clone: Each gene name is a mouse one. The CDR3 end falls 1 residue outside the read, so it is completed with the germline J gene. The chain uses TRBV29 and TRBJ2-4, with D perhaps matching TRBD1 or TRBD2 (5 bases each). With 9 bases removed from V and 0 bases from J, the gap between germline ends came to 10 bases. CDR1 is MSHET, CDR2 SYDVDS, per germline. The CDR3 consists of 13 residues. The DNA read from the CDR3 is TGTGCTAGTCAGGGACCTAGTCAAAACACCTTGTAC. Protein sequence: CASQGPSQNTLY. The whole CDR3 protein is CASQGPSQNTLYF.

Comment on this clone: Mouse names are used for the genes. The read falls 1 residue short of the CDR3 end, and the missing part is taken from the germline J gene. The chain joins TRBV12-2 to TRBJ2-4, with D unclear. Trimming left V 1 base short and J 0 bases short, with 7 bases between. CDR3 size: 14 residues. Germline V CDR1 and CDR2: SGHLS, HYDKME. The CDR3 reads CASSLTSSQNTLYF. The CDR3 bases that were read are TGTGCCAGCTCTCTGACATCTAGTCAAAACACCTTGTAC.

To note about this clone: The genes are named according to mouse. Read sequence stops 1 residue before the CDR3 end, and the germline J gene provides the missing end. The rearrangement joins TRBV1 to TRBJ1-3; D remains ambiguous. Trimming shortened V by 0 bases and J by 6 bases, and 0 bases separated the two germline ends. The CDR3 has 11 residues. In germline, CDR1 is NSQYPW, CDR2 LRSPGD (reference sequence). The CDR3 sequence: CTCSAENTLYF. CDR3 bases read: TGCACCTGCAGTGCAGAAAATACGCTCTAT.

Notes on this clone: Genes here carry mouse names. CDR3 bases read: TGTGCCAGCAGTATAGTGGGGGGGAGTCAAAACACCTTGTAC. It specifies CASSIVGGSQNTLY. The CDR3, in full, reads CASSIVGGSQNTLYF. The rearrangement joins TRBV19 to TRBJ2-4, with TRBD2 matching 8 bases. The CDR3 extends 1 residue past the end of the read, so its final part is completed from the germline J gene. The CDR3 runs to 15 residues. V trimming: 0 bases; J trimming: 0 bases; junction bases outside the gene matches: 0. The V gene's germline CDR1 is FNHDT and CDR2 SITEND (reference sequence).

Regarding this clone: Gene names and germline refer to mouse. The CDR3 goes on 1 residue after the read ends, and that part is filled in from the germline J gene. The chain employs TRBV13-1 and TRBJ2-2; 11 bases match TRBD2. The CDR3 contains 15 residues. The germline V gene encodes CDR1 NSHNY and CDR2 SYGAGN. V dropped 3 bases and J dropped 4; count of bases not matched to a gene: 2. The CDR3 region is CASSADWGATGQLYF. The covered CDR3 bases are TGTGCCAGCAGTGCGGACTGGGGGGCCACCGGGCAGCTCTAC.

Worth noting for this clone: The gene names here belong to mouse. The observed sequence ends 1 residue before the CDR3 terminus, with the missing tail filled in from the germline J gene. The gene calls are TRBV4 and TRBJ2-7; D possibly uses TRBD1 or TRBD2 (5 bases each). V lost 3 bases to trimming and J lost 7 bases, with 7 bases between them. The CDR3 is 11 amino acids. Germline V gene lookup returns CDR1 LGHDT and CDR2 YNNKQL (reference sequence). Here the CDR3 reads CASSYRGEQYF. The part of the CDR3 DNA that was read is TGTGCCAGCAGCTATCGGGGCGAACAGTAC.

A word on this clone: Genes and germline come from the mouse. The DNA ends 1 residue before the CDR3 does, and the rest of the CDR3 is filled in from the germline J gene. The chain uses TRBV13-1 and TRBJ1-1; 9 bases line up with TRBD1. Germline V CDR1 and CDR2: NSHNY, SYGAGN. V was pared by 3 bases and J by 4 bases, with 4 bases of the junction left unmatched. The CDR3 sequence is 14 residues long. CDR3 DNA, as far as it was read: TGTGCCAGCAGTGGACAGGGGGAAGGCACAGAAGTCTTC. Residues: CASSGQGEGTEVF. The CDR3 in its entirety is CASSGQGEGTEVFF.

In regard to this clone: Gene and germline names: mouse. The CDR3 extends 1 residue past the end of the read, so its final part is completed from the germline J gene. The genes are TRBV13-3 and TRBJ2-2; 9 bases are a match to TRBD1. The CDR3 loop spans 14 amino acids. The germline gives CDR1 NNHDY, CDR2 SYVADS. The trim removed 0 bases at V and 7 bases at J, leaving 1 base unmatched. The chain's CDR3 is CASSDGQGDGQLYF. CDR3 DNA (partial): TGTGCCAGCAGTGATGGACAGGGGGACGGGCAGCTCTAC.

Note on this clone: Gene names denote mouse genes. The CDR3 is cut off 1 residue early in the read; its end comes from the germline J gene. This chain connects TRBV4 to TRBJ1-3, with D maybe TRBD1 (6 bases). Germline loops: CDR1 LGHDT, CDR2 YNNKQL (reference sequence). V lost 4 bases to trimming and J lost 7 bases, with 8 bases between them. The CDR3 loop spans 12 amino acids. The DNA read from the CDR3 is TGTGCCAGCAGCTCGCAGGGGAATACGCTCTAT. It codes for CASSSQGNTLY. The CDR3 as a whole reads CASSSQGNTLYF.

Details on this clone: Germline and genes: mouse. The read finishes 1 residue shy of the CDR3 end, and the germline J gene is used to complete it. The same CDR3 is also encoded by other DNA sequences in this sample. V is TRBV3 and J is TRBJ2-7; 7 bases line up with TRBD1. The junction had 1 base not matched to a gene; V was cut back by 1 base and J by 7 bases. Looked up from germline, CDR1 is SNHLY and CDR2 is FYNGKV (reference sequence). The CDR3 has 12 residues. The CDR3 bases that were read are TGTGCCAGCAGCTTAGACAGGGGAGAACAGTAC. Its protein is CASSLDRGEQY. The full-length CDR3 reads as CASSLDRGEQYF. Variable domain in full (rest from reference TRBV3 and TRBJ2-7): GPKVLQIPSHQIIDMGQMVTLNCDPVSNHLYFYWYKQILGQQMEFLVNFYNGKVMEKSKLFKDQFSVERPDGSYFTLKIQPTALEDSAVYFCASSLDRGEQYFGPGTRLTVL.

Concerning this clone itself: One end of the junction does not line up with germline, which may come from a read error. Mouse germline and gene names are used. With the read ending 1 residue before the CDR3 end, the germline J gene is used to fill in that end. The rearrangement uses TRBV13-2 and TRBJ2-7, with D perhaps given as TRBD1 or TRBD2 (6 bases each). The CDR3 totals 14 residues. Per germline, CDR1 NNHNN and CDR2 SYGAGS (reference sequence). The part of the CDR3 DNA that was read is TGTGCCAGCAGTGATGTCGGGGGCCCGTATGAACAGTAC. This gives the protein CASSDVGGPYEQY. The full CDR3 reads CASSDVGGPYEQYF.

On this clone itself: Genes and germline come from the mouse. The CDR3 end falls 1 residue outside the read, so it is completed with the germline J gene. The V and J genes are TRBV13-2 and TRBJ2-3, with 11 nucleotides matching TRBD2. The CDR3 covers 17 residues. Germline V gene sequence: CDR1 NNHNN, CDR2 SYGAGS (reference sequence). The J segment lost 0 bases and the V segment lost 1 base, leaving 4 bases of the junction unmatched. This chain's CDR3 is CASGDLRDWGSAETLYF. CDR3 DNA, as far as it was read: TGTGCCAGCGGTGATCTCCGGGACTGGGGGAGTGCAGAAACGCTGTAT.

As concerns this clone: Gene names and germline refer to mouse. With the read ending 1 residue before the CDR3 end, the germline J gene is used to fill in that end. V is TRBV13-2 and J is TRBJ2-1, with 8 bases aligning to TRBD2. The CDR3 is made up of 14 amino acids. With 1 base clipped from V and 4 bases from J, the junction kept 1 base outside the gene matches. Germline V gives CDR1 NNHNN, CDR2 SYGAGS (reference sequence). The CDR3 loop reads CASGDHWGYAEQFF. The covered CDR3 bases are TGTGCCAGCGGTGATCACTGGGGGTATGCTGAGCAGTTC.

This clone was seen more than once but under ten times. The gene names here belong to mouse. Read data end 1 residue before the CDR3 end; the end is taken from the germline J gene. The chain combines TRBV1 with TRBJ1-5, with D possibly being TRBD1 (5 bases). V was shortened by 0 bases and J by 6 bases, with 9 bases between the two germline ends. This CDR3 has 14 residues. The germline V gene has CDR1 NSQYPW and CDR2 LRSPGD (reference sequence). Incomplete CDR3 DNA: TGCACCTGCAGTGCAGATAGGGGACGCCAGGCTCCGCTT. Protein sequence: CTCSADRGRQAPL. The CDR3 in its entirety is CTCSADRGRQAPLF.